Presented here are 7 T cell receptor beta chains from one specimen sequenced in a study of cytomegalovirus exposure and HLA in healthy donors. PCR involved 60 Vbeta and 13 Jbeta primers. The table came from immunoSEQ multiplex PCR; TCRdb's copy has only in-frame clones and leaves some out. The repertoire holds about 180,000 clones, with 70% to 80% as singletons. Sequenced material: PBMCs. The source is a man younger than 35 in good health and CMV-seronegative.

The V and J genes are TRBV19 and TRBJ2-5; 11 positions match TRBD1. After removal of 4 bases from V and 2 bases from J, the junction contained 3 bases not matched to a gene. CDR1 and CDR2 from the germline V gene are LNHDA and SQIVND (reference sequence). The CDR3 is 15 residues long. The CDR3 loop reads CASSRDRGTQETQYF. The CDR3 region has the DNA TGTGCCAGTAGTAGGGACAGGGGGACTCAAGAGACCCAGTACTTC.

The V gene is TRBV6-6, the J gene TRBJ1-1; 9 bases are a match to TRBD1. Germline-derived CDR1 and CDR2 are MNHNY and SVGAGI (reference sequence). The CDR3 runs to 14 residues. Trimming took 6 bases from V and 3 from J; bases not matched to a gene: 5. The DNA for the CDR3 is TGTGCCAGCAGCCTCCGGGACAGGGACACTGAAGCTTTCTTT. As protein: CASSLRDRDTEAFF.

This sequence joins TRBV14 and TRBJ2-7; TRBD1 matches 8 bases. Unmatched junction bases numbered 11, after V lost 3 bases and J lost 1 base. From germline, CDR1 is SGHDN and CDR2 FVKESK. The CDR3 is 17 amino acids. The CDR3 sequence: CASSHDRQGPWSYEQYF. DNA for the CDR3: TGTGCCAGCAGCCACGATAGACAGGGGCCTTGGTCCTACGAGCAGTACTTC.

The rearrangement joins TRBV7-6 to TRBJ1-5; D is unclear. The CDR3 totals 16 residues. V was trimmed by 5 bases and J by 0 bases, leaving 14 bases between them. Germline CDR1 SGHVS, CDR2 FNYEAQ. CDR3 amino acids: CASSDFGFYSNQPQHF. The DNA for the CDR3 is TGTGCCAGCAGCGATTTCGGGTTTTATAGCAATCAGCCCCAGCATTTT.

The rearrangement links TRBV7-2 to TRBJ2-5; 9 bases are shared with TRBD2. CDR1 and CDR2 from the germline V gene are SGHTA and FQGNSA. V lost 3 bases and J lost 4; bases outside the gene matches: 9. CDR3 length: 16 residues. CDR3 nucleotide sequence: TGTGCCAGCAGCTTGGGTAGCGGGAGCGTTGGAGAGACCCAGTACTTC. As protein: CASSLGSGSVGETQYF.

The CDR3 here is CASSSTSINEQFF. The CDR3 DNA reads TGTGCCAGCAGTTCGACTAGTATCAATGAGCAGTTCTTC. The gene calls are TRBV13 and TRBJ2-1; D might be TRBD2 (6 bases). The germline V gene has CDR1 PRHDT and CDR2 FYEKMQ (reference sequence). Trimming took 6 bases from V and 6 from J, leaving 12 bases between them. The CDR3 is 13 residues long.

Here the CDR3 DNA reads TGTGCCAGCAGCTTTCGACAGGGCCTGGACACTGAAGCTTTCTTT. Its translation is CASSFRQGLDTEAFF. This chain uses TRBV5-8 with TRBJ1-1; TRBD1 matches 7 bases. Germline CDR1 SGHTS, CDR2 YDEGEE. CDR3 length: 15 residues. J was trimmed by 3 bases and V by 2 bases; bases with no gene match: 7.